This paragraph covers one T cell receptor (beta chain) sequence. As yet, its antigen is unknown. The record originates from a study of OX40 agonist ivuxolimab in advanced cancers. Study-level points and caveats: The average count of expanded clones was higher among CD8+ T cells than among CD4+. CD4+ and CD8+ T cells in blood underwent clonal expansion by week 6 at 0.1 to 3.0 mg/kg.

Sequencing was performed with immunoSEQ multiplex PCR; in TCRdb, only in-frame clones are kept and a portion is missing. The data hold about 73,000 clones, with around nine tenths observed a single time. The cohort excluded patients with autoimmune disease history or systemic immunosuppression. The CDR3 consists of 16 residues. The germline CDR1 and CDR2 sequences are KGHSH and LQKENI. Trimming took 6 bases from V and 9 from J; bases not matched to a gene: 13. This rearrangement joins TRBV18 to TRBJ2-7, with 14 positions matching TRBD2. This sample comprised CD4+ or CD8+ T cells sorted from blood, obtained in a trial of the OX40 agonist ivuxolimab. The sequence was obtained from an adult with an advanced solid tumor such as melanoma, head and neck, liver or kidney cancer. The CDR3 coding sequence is TGTGCCAGCTCCCCAAAGGGACTAGCGGGAGTTGAGGTGCAGTACTTC. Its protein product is CASSPKGLAGVEVQYF.